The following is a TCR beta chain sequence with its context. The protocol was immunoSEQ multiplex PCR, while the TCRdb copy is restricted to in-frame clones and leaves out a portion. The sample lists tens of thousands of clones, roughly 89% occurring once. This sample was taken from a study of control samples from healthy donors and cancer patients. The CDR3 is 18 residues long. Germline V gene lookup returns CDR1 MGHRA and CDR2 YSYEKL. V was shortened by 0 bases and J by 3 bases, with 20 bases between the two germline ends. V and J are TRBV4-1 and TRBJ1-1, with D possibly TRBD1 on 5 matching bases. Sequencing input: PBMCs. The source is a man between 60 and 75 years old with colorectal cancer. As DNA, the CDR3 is TGCGCCAGCAGCCAAGATCCGTCAGGGAGGTTGGGCTACACTGAAGCTTTCTTT. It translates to CASSQDPSGRLGYTEAFF.